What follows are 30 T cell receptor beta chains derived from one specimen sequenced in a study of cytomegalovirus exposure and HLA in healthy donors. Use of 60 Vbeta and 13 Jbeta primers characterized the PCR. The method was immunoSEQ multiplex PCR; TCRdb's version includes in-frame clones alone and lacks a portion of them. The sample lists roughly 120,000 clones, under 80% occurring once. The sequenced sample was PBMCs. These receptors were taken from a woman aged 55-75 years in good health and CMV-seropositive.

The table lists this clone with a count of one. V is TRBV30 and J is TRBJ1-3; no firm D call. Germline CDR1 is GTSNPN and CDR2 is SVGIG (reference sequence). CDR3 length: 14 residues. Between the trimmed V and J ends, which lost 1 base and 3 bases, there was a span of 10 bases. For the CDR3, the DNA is TGTGCCTGGAGTGCCGCGTCCCTTGGAAACACCATATATTTT. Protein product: CAWSAASLGNTIYF.

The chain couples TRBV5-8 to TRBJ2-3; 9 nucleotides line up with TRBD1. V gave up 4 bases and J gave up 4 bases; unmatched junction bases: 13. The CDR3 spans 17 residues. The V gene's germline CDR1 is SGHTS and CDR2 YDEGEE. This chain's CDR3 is CASSLSGQGQYSDTQYF. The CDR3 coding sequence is TGTGCCAGCAGCCTATCCGGACAGGGGCAATATTCAGATACGCAGTATTTT.

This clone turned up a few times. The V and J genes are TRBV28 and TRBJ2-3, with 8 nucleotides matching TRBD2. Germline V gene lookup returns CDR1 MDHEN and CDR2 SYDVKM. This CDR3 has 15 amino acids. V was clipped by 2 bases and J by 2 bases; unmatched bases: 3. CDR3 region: CASSLAGGLTDTQYF. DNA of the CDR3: TGTGCCAGCAGTTTAGCGGGAGGCCTCACAGATACGCAGTATTTT.

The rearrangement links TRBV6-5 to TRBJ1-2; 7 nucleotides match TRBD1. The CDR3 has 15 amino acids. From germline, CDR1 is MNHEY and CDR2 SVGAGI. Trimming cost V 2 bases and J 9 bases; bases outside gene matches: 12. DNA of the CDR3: TGTGCCAGCAGTTACCATCGACAGGGACTTAGTAGCTACACCTTC. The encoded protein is CASSYHRQGLSSYTF.

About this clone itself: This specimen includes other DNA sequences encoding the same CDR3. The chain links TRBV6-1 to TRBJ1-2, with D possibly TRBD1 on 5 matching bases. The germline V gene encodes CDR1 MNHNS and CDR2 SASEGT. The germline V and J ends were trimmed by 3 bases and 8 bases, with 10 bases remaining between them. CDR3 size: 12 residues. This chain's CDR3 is CASSETGGGYTF. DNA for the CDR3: TGTGCCAGCAGTGAGACGGGGGGGGGCTACACCTTC.

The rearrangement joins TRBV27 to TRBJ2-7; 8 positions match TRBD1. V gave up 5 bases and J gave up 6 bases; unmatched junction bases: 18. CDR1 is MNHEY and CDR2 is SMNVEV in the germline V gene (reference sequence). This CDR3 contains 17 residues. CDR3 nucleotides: TGTGCCAGCAGTCTCTACCTCGGACAGGGCGGCGCGGCCGAGCAGTACTTC. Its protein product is CASSLYLGQGGAAEQYF.

CDR3 region: CASSQGQGIQPQHF. The CDR3 DNA reads as TGTGCCAGCAGTCAGGGACAGGGGATTCAGCCCCAGCATTTT. The genes are TRBV27 and TRBJ1-5; 10 nucleotides agree with TRBD1. CDR1 and CDR2 (germline): MNHEY, SMNVEV (reference sequence). The CDR3 is made up of 14 amino acids. The V and J ends lost 5 bases and 6 bases, in that order; junction bases with no gene match: 4.

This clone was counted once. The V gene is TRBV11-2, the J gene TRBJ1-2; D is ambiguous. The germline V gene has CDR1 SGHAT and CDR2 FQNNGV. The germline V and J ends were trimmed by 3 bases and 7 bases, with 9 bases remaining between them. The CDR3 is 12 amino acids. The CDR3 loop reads CASSFDRGGYTF. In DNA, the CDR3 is TGTGCCAGCAGCTTCGACCGAGGTGGCTACACCTTC.

The CDR3 loop is CASSLVTTSGSSYNEQFF. The CDR3 nucleotides read TGCGCCAGCAGCTTGGTGACGACTAGCGGGAGCTCCTACAATGAGCAGTTCTTC. This sequence joins TRBV5-1 and TRBJ2-1, with 12 bases that match TRBD2. Germline CDR1 and CDR2: SGHRS and YFSETQ. The CDR3 spans 18 residues. Trimming at V came to 0 bases and at J to 0 bases, leaving 4 bases not matched to a gene. The variable domain in full, with the rest retrieved from reference TRBV5-1 and TRBJ2-1, is KAGVTQTPRYLIKTRGQQVTLSCSPISGHRSVSWYQQTPGQGLQFLFEYFSETQRNKGNFPGRFSGRQFSNSRSEMNVSTLELGDSALYLCASSLVTTSGSSYNEQFFGPGTRLTVL.

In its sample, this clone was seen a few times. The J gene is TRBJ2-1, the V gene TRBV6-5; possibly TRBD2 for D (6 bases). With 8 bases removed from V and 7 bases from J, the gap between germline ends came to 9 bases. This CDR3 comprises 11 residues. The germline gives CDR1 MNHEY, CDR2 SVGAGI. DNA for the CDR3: TGTGCCAGCTGGGACTCTAATGAGCAGTTCTTC. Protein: CASWDSNEQFF.

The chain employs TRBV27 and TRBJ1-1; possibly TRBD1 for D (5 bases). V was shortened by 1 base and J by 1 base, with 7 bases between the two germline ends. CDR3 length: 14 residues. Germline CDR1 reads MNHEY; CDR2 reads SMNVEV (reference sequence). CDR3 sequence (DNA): TGTGCCAGCAGTTTATTGGGGGGGAACACTGAAGCTTTCTTT. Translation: CASSLLGGNTEAFF.

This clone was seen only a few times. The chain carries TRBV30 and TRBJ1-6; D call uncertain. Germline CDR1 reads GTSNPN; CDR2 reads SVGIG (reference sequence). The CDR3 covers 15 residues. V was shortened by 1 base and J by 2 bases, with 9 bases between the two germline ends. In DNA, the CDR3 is TGTGCCTGGAGTGGTCGGTTAGCCTATAATTCACCCCTCCACTTT. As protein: CAWSGRLAYNSPLHF.

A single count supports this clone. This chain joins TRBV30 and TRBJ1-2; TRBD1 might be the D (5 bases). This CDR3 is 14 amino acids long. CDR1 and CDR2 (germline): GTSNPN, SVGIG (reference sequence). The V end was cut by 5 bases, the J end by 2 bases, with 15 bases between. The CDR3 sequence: CAWRLTGTNYGYTF. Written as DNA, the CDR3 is TGTGCCTGGCGATTAACAGGTACGAACTATGGCTACACCTTC.

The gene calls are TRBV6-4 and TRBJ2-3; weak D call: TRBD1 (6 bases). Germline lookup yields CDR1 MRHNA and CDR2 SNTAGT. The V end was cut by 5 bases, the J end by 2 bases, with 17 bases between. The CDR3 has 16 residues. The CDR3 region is CASSSQGIGVTDTQYF. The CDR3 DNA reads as TGTGCCAGCAGTTCTCAGGGGATTGGTGTCACAGATACGCAGTATTTT.

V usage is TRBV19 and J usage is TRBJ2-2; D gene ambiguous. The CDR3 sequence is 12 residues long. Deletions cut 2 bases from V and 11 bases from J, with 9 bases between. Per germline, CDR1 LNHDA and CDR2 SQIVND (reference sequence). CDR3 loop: CASSIYQTELFF. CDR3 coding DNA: TGTGCCAGTAGTATATATCAGACAGAGCTGTTTTTT.

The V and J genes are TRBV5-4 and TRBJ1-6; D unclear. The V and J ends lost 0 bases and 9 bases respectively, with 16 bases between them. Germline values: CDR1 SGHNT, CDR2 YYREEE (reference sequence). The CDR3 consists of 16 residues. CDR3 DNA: TGTGCCAGCAGCTTGGCTTGGGGAGGGTTTGGTTCACCCCTCCACTTT. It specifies CASSLAWGGFGSPLHF.

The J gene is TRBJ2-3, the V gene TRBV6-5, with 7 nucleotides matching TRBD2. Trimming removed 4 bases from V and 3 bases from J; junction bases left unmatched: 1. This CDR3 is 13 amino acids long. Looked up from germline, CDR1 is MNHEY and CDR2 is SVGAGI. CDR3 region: CASSWEGTDTQYF. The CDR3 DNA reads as TGTGCCAGCAGTTGGGAGGGGACAGATACGCAGTATTTT.

CDR3 protein: CSASTGAAQETQYF. DNA for the CDR3: TGCAGCGCATCGACAGGCGCCGCCCAAGAGACCCAGTACTTC. The rearrangement links TRBV29-1 to TRBJ2-5, with D possibly matching TRBD1 (6 bases). V was clipped by 7 bases and J by 1 base, with 16 bases between them. This CDR3 has 14 amino acids. CDR1 SQVTM and CDR2 ANQGSEA come from the germline V gene.

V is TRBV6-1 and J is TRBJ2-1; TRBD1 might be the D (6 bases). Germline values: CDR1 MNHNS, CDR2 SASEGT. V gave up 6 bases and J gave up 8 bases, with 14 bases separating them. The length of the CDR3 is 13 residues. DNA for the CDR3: TGTGCCAGCAGAGCGCCCGACAGGCATGAGCAGTTCTTC. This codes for CASRAPDRHEQFF.

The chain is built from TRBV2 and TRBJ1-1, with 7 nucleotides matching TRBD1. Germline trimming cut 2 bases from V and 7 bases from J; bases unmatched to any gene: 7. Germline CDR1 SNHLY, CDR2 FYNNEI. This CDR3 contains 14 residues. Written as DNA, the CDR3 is TGTGCCAGCAGTGAAAGACAGGGATGGAGTGAAGCTTTCTTT. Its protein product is CASSERQGWSEAFF.

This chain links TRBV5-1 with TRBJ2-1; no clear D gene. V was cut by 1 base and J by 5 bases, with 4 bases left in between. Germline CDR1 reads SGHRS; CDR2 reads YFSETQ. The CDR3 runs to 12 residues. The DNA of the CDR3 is TGCGCCAGCAGCTTGCCGGACAATGAGCAGTTCTTC. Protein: CASSLPDNEQFF.

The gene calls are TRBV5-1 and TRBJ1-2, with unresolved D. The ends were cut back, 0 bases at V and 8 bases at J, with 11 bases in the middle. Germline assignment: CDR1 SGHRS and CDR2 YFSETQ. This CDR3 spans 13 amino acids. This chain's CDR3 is CASSLGASRGYTF. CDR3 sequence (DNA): TGCGCCAGCAGCTTGGGGGCTTCGAGAGGCTACACCTTC.

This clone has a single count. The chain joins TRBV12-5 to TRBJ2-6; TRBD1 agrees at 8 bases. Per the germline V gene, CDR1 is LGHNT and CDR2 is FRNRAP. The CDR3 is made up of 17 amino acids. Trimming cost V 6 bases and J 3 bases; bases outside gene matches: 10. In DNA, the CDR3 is TGTGCTAGTGGGGAGGGAGACAGGGGTTTTGGGGCCAACGTCCTGACTTTC. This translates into CASGEGDRGFGANVLTF.

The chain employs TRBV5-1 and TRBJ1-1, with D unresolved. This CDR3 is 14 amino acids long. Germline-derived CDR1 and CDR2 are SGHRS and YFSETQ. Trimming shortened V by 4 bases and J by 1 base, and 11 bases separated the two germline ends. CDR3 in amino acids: CASSGLVENTEAFF. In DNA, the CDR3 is TGCGCCAGCAGCGGACTGGTGGAGAACACTGAAGCTTTCTTT. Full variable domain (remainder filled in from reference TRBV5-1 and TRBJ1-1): KAGVTQTPRYLIKTRGQQVTLSCSPISGHRSVSWYQQTPGQGLQFLFEYFSETQRNKGNFPGRFSGRQFSNSRSEMNVSTLELGDSALYLCASSGLVENTEAFFGQGTRLTVV.

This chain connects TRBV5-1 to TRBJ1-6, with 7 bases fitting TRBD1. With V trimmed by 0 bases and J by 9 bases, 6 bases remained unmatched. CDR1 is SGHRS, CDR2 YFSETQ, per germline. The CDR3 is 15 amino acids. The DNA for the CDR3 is TGCGCCAGCAGCTTGGCCACAGGGGAGGCTTCACCCCTCCACTTT. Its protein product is CASSLATGEASPLHF. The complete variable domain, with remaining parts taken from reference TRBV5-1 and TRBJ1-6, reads KAGVTQTPRYLIKTRGQQVTLSCSPISGHRSVSWYQQTPGQGLQFLFEYFSETQRNKGNFPGRFSGRQFSNSRSEMNVSTLELGDSALYLCASSLATGEASPLHFGNGTRLTVT.

CDR3 sequence reads: CAWSVRGQFRDTQYF. The CDR3 coding sequence is TGTGCCTGGAGTGTAAGGGGGCAATTCCGAGATACGCAGTATTTT. The chain carries TRBV30 and TRBJ2-3, with 7 bases matching TRBD1. Trimming took 0 bases from V and 5 from J; bases not matched to a gene: 8. This CDR3 spans 15 amino acids. Germline assignment: CDR1 GTSNPN and CDR2 SVGIG (reference sequence).

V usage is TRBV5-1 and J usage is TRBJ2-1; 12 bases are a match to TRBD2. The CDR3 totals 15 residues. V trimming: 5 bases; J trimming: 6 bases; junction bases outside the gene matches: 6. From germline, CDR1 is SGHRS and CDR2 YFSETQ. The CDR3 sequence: CASRSGLAGTNEQFF. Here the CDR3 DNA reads TGCGCCAGCAGATCCGGACTAGCGGGGACCAATGAGCAGTTCTTC.

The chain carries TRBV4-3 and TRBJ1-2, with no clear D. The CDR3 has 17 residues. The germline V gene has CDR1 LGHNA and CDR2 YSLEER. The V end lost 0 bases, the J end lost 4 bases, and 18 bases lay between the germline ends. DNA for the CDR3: TGCGCCAGCAGCCAAGATCATCGCGTCGACTTTTCCTATGGCTACACCTTC. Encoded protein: CASSQDHRVDFSYGYTF.

CDR3 protein: CAWSQPSGGTAFF. The CDR3 DNA follows: TGTGCCTGGAGTCAACCTTCAGGGGGCACGGCTTTCTTT. The chain links TRBV30 to TRBJ1-1, with TRBD1 identical over 8 bases. CDR3 length: 13 residues. Germline V CDR1 and CDR2: GTSNPN, SVGIG (reference sequence). The ends lost 2 bases at V and 11 bases at J; junction bases unmatched: 10.

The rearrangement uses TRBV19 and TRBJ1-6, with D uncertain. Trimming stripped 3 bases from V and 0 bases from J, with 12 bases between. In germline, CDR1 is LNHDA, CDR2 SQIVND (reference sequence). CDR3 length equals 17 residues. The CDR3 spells CASSMRGASSYNSPLHF. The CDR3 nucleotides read TGTGCCAGTAGTATGAGAGGTGCCAGCTCCTATAATTCACCCCTCCACTTT.